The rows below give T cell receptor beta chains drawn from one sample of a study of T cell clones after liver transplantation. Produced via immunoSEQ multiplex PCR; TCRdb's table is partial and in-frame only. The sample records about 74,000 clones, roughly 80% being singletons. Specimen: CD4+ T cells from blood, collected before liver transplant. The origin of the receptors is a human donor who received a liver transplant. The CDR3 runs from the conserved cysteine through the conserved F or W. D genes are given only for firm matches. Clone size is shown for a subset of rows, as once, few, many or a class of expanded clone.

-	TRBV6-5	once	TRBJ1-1	CASSYAGRPEAFF	TGTGCCAGCAGTTATGCCGGGAGGCCTGAAGCTTTCTTT
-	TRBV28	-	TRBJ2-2	CASSFLRPNTGELFF	TGTGCCAGCAGTTTTCTGCGACCTAACACCGGGGAGCTGTTTTTT
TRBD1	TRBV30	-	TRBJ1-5	CAWSERAGGFQPQHF	TGTGCCTGGAGCGAAAGGGCAGGGGGCTTTCAGCCCCAGCATTTT
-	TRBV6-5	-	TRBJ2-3	CASRLQGRSTDTQYF	TGTGCCAGCAGACTACAGGGAAGGAGCACAGATACGCAGTATTTT
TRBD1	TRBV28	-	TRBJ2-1	CASRRKQGARNEQFF	TGTGCCAGCAGACGAAAACAGGGGGCGCGAAATGAGCAGTTCTTC
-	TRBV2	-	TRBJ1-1	CASSSPDGEEAFF	TGTGCCAGCAGTTCCCCGGACGGTGAAGAAGCTTTCTTT
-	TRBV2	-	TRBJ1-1	CAERMGNTEAFF	TGTGCCGAAAGGATGGGCAACACTGAAGCTTTCTTT
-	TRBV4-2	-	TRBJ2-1	CASSQDRSARRNEQFF	TGTGCCAGCAGCCAAGATAGGAGTGCCCGCCGCAATGAGCAGTTCTTC
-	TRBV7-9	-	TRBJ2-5	CASSLGVTVQETQYF	TGTGCCAGCAGCTTAGGTGTGACAGTCCAAGAGACCCAGTACTTC
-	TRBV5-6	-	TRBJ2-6	CASSLARGLGETGANVLTF	TGTGCCAGCAGCTTGGCTCGGGGGTTGGGGGAAACTGGGGCCAACGTCCTGACTTTC
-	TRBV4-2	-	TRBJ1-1	CASSQEGGEGDTEAFF	TGTGCCAGCAGCCAAGAAGGGGGAGAAGGAGACACTGAAGCTTTCTTT
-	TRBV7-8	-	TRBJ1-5	CASSRTGSGNQPQHF	TGTGCCAGCAGCCGTACAGGGAGCGGCAATCAGCCCCAGCATTTT